This TCR beta chain stems from a study of spatial heterogeneity in lung cancer (dated by TCRdb to the late 2010s). Looking at the study overall: More beta-chain than alpha-chain transcripts were consistently detected, likely reflecting higher beta-chain transcript abundance. In tumor regions, TCR transcript counts showed a strong correlation with a T cell transcriptional module score from matched bulk RNA-seq. In the raw uncorrected reads, each unique combination of TCR and UMI appeared more than ten times on average. The study quantitatively compared TCR alpha and beta repertoires across multiple tumor regions, matched nontumor lung and blood in non-small cell lung cancer. Nonsynonymous mutation counts, determined by whole-exome sequencing of tumor tissue, were related to features of the TCR repertoire. At surgery, both alpha and beta chains were TCR-sequenced in approximately 210 tumor regions, fewer than 85 matched nontumor lung samples and a few dozen PBMC samples. Paper-wide results and their limitations: Additional single-cell paired TCR alpha and beta sequencing was considered necessary to confirm, at a functional level, the hypothesis that regional TCRs recognize regional mutations. The tumor nonsynonymous mutation count correlated with the number of expanded intratumoral alpha and beta TCRs. TCR-seq coverage of tumor T cells was estimated at only approximately 7% for alpha chains and 13% to 15% for beta chains. Counts of ubiquitous and regional expanded TCRs were found to correlate with counts of ubiquitous and regional nonsynonymous mutations, respectively.

Counted from cysteine to phenylalanine, this CDR3 has 14 amino acids. This entry keeps only the CDR3 DNA: 42 bases, framed from base 1. From the germline V gene, CDR1 is SQVTM and CDR2 is ANQGSEA. V and J lose 3 bases and 8 bases, and a span of 17 bases separates them. Reading the label with the study, this specimen's time point is: sample taken at primary tumor resection. Samples were obtained from 70 to 85 patients with early-stage, untreated non-small cell lung cancer from the lung TRACERx cohort. Without any cell sorting, TCR sequencing was performed on whole RNA extracted either from tumor and nontumor lung tissue or from cryopreserved PBMC samples. Only patients for whom sufficient RNA was available from at least two tumor regions were selected for TCR sequencing. Tumor and adjacent nontumor lung specimens were reviewed by a lung pathologist before selection. The library was generated by 5' RACE. The listed sequencing device is NextSeq 500. The TCR library protocol attached a unique molecular identifier to each TCR cDNA molecule to allow correction of PCR and sequencing errors. The paper's processing steps were these. Decombinator tools were used for TCR identification, UMI-based error correction and CDR3 extraction. TCRs above a frequency of 2 per 1,000, corresponding to the top 1% of the tumor frequency distribution, were defined as expanded. Expanded tumor TCRs were classed as regional if statistically deemed absent (corrected P<0.05) from at least one tumor region, otherwise ubiquitous. Each repertoire was subsampled 100 times to 5,000 TCRs, after which Renyi diversity was computed with the R vegan package. CDR3 similarity networks were constructed using string-kernel similarity of amino acid triplets, with links drawn between CDR3s whose pairwise similarity was above 0.82. Starting from the raw public reads, TCRdb applied fastp trimming at Q25, assembled clones with MiXCR and retained in-frame beta chains. Identical CDR3 protein sequences are pooled into one entry, listed with their most common genes and DNA. For this entry, the V and J calls and clone size follow TCRdb and not the study's own pipeline. The sample table lists around 11,000 distinct CDR3 sequences, over 10% of them with a count of one. The ten largest clones add up to 10% to 15% of the sample.

Points on this clonotype: This clone's antigen is unknown. No qualities accompany the bases; no much larger clone lies one base away.

The receptor comes from a female donor with early-stage non-small cell lung cancer. The sequence joins TRBV29-1 to TRBJ2-1, with TRBD2 tentatively as D gene (6 bases match). Sequencing was performed on lung tumor tissue, taken at surgery. In nucleotides, the sequence is TGCAGCGTTGATTATCCGGGAGAGACGCATGAGCAGTTCTTC. Its protein is CSVDYPGETHEQFF.